The text below deals with one T cell receptor beta chain. These data come from a study of technical replicates of blood from a handful of donors. Clones were read by immunoSEQ multiplex PCR, and TCRdb kept only the in-frame ones, dropping some. The sample consists of 90,000 to 100,000 clones, approximately 95% of them appearing once. Sequenced input: T cells isolated from PBMCs. The receptor comes from a human donor in good health.

The CDR3 bases are TGCGCCAGCAGCCCACAGGGGTTGGAGGGAGATCAGCCCCAGCATTTT. Its protein is CASSPQGLEGDQPQHF. The chain joins TRBV4-1 to TRBJ1-5, with 7 bases aligning to TRBD1. Germline CDR1 reads MGHRA; CDR2 reads YSYEKL. This CDR3 region has 16 residues. Germline trimming cut 4 bases from V and 5 bases from J; bases unmatched to any gene: 11.